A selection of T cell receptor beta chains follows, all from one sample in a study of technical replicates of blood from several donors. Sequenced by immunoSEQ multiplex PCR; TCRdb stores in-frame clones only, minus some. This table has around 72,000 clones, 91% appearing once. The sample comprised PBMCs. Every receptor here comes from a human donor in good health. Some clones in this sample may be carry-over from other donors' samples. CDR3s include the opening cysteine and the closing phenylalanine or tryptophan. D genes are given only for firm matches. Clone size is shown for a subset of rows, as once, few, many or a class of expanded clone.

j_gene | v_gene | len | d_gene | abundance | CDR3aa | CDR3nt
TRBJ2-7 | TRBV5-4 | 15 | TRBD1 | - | CASSLGGQGVREQYF | TGTGCCAGCAGCTTGGGGGGACAGGGGGTTAGGGAGCAGTACTTC
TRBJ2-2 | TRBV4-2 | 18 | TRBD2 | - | CASSGPGTSGIDTGELFF | TGTGCCAGCAGCGGTCCCGGGACTAGCGGGATTGACACCGGGGAGCTGTTTTTT
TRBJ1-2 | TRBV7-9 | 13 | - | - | CASSDRDNSGYTF | TGTGCCAGCAGCGACCGGGACAATAGTGGCTACACCTTC
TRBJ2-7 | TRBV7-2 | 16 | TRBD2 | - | CASSPIATSGGYEQYF | TGTGCCAGCAGCCCGATAGCCACTAGCGGGGGTTACGAGCAGTACTTC
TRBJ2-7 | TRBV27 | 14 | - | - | CASSLWDNSYEQYF | TGTGCCAGCAGTTTGTGGGACAACTCCTACGAGCAGTACTTC
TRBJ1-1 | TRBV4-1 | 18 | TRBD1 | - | CASSQDSGRGTRNTEAFF | TGCGCCAGCAGCCAAGATAGCGGCAGGGGGACTCGGAACACTGAAGCTTTCTTT
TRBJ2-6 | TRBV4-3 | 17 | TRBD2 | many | CASSQPSSGSGANVLTF | TGCGCCAGCAGCCAACCTTCTAGCGGCTCTGGGGCCAACGTCCTGACTTTC
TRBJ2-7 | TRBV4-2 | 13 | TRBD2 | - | CASSRGEGNEQYF | TGTGCCAGCAGCCGGGGGGAGGGCAACGAGCAGTACTTC
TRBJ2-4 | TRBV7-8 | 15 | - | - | CASSLGRLAKNIQYF | TGTGCCAGCAGCTTAGGCAGGCTAGCCAAAAACATTCAGTACTTC
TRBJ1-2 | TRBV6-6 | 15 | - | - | CASSYDRGLDYGYTF | TGTGCCAGCAGTTACGATCGCGGTCTCGACTATGGCTACACCTTC
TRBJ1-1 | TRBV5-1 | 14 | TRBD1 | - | CASRLQGSNTEAFF | TGCGCCAGCAGGCTACAGGGGAGTAACACTGAAGCTTTCTTT
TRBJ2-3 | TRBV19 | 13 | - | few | CASSVENTDTQYF | TGTGCCAGTAGTGTGGAGAACACAGATACGCAGTATTTT
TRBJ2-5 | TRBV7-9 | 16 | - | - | CASSSARGGQEETQYF | TGTGCCAGCAGCTCGGCTAGGGGGGGGCAGGAAGAGACCCAGTACTTC
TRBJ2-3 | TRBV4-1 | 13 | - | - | CASSQGRVDTQYF | TGCGCCAGCAGCCAAGGTCGGGTAGATACGCAGTATTTT
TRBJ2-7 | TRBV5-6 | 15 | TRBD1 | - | CASSGTGTGGGEQYF | TGTGCCAGCAGCGGAACCGGGACAGGGGGTGGGGAGCAGTACTTC
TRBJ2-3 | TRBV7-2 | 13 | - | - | CASSSGVTDTQYF | TGTGCCAGCAGCTCCGGGGTCACAGATACGCAGTATTTT
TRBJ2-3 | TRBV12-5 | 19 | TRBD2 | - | CASGLGPGTSATSTDTQYF | TGTGCTAGTGGTTTAGGTCCCGGGACTAGCGCAACTAGCACAGATACGCAGTATTTT
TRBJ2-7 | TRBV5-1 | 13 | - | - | CASSLVGGTRQYF | TGCGCCAGCAGCTTGGTAGGCGGGACTCGGCAGTACTTC
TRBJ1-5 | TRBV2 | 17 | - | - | CASSTQYGGNSNQPQHF | TGTGCCAGCAGTACCCAGTACGGGGGTAATAGCAATCAGCCCCAGCATTTT
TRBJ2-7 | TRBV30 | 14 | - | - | CAWSPYGTSYEQYF | TGTGCCTGGAGCCCCTATGGTACCTCCTACGAGCAGTACTTC
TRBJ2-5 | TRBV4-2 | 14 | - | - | CASSVSSRGETQYF | TGTGCCAGCAGCGTCAGTTCAAGGGGAGAGACCCAGTACTTC
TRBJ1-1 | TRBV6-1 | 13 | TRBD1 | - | CASARDRNTEAFF | TGTGCCAGCGCCCGGGACAGGAACACTGAAGCTTTCTTT
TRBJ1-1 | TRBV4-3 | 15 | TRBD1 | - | CASRSTGVSSTEAFF | TGCGCCAGCAGGAGTACAGGGGTGAGTAGCACTGAAGCTTTCTTT
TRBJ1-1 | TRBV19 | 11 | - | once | CASKGRGEAFF | TGTGCCAGCAAAGGCAGGGGTGAAGCTTTCTTT
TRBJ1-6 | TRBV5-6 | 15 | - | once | CASNIAGAFVSPLHF | TGTGCCAGCAACATTGCAGGGGCCTTTGTTTCACCCCTCCACTTT
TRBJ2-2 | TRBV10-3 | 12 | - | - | CAISDGAGELFF | TGTGCCATCAGCGACGGGGCCGGGGAGCTGTTTTTT
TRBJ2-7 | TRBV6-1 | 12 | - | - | CASSGLPAEQYF | TGTGCCAGCAGTGGACTGCCAGCCGAGCAGTACTTC
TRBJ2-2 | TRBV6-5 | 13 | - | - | CASSYQAGRELFF | TGTGCCAGCAGTTATCAGGCAGGCCGGGAGCTGTTTTTT
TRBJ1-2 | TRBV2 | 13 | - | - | CASSEAADFGYTF | TGTGCCAGCAGTGAAGCGGCGGACTTTGGCTACACCTTC